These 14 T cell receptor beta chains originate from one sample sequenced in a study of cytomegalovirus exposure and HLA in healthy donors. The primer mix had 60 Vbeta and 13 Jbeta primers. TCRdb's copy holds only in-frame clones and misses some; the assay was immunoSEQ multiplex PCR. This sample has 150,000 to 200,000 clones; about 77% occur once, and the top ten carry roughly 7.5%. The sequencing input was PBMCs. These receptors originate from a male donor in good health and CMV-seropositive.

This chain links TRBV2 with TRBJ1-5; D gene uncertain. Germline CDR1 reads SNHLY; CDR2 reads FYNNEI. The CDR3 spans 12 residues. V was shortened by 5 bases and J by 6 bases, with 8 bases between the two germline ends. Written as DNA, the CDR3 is TGTGCCAGCAGTATCGAGGCTCAGCCCCAGCATTTT. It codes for CASSIEAQPQHF.

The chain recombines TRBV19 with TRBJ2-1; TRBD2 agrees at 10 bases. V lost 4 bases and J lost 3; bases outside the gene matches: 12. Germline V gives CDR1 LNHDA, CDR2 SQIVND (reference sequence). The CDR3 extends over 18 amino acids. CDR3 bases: TGTGCCAGTAGTACAGGCCACCCTGGACTAGCGGACTACAATGAGCAGTTCTTC. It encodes CASSTGHPGLADYNEQFF.

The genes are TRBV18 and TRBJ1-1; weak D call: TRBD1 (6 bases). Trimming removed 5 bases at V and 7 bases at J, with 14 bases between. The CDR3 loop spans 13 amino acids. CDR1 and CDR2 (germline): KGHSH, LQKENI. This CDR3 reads CASSSGGSDEAFF. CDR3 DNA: TGTGCCAGCTCAAGTGGGGGCTCAGATGAAGCTTTCTTT.

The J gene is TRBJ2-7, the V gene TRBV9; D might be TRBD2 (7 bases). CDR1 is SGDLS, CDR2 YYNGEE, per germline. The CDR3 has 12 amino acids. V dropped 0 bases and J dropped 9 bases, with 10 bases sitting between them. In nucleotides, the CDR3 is TGTGCCAGCAGCGTAGGGGGGGGGCTGCAGTACTTC. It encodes CASSVGGGLQYF.

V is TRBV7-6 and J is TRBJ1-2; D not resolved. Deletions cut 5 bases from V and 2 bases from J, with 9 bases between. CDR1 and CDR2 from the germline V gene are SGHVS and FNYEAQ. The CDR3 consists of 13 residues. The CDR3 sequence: CASSPSGNYGYTF. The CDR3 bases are TGTGCCAGCAGCCCCTCGGGGAACTATGGCTACACCTTC.

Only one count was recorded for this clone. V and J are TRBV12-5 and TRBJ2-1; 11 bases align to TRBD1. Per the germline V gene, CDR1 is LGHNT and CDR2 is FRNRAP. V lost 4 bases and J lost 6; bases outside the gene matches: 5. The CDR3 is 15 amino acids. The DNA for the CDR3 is TGTGCTAGTGGTTCGGGACAGGGGGTAGTCAATGAGCAGTTCTTC. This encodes CASGSGQGVVNEQFF.

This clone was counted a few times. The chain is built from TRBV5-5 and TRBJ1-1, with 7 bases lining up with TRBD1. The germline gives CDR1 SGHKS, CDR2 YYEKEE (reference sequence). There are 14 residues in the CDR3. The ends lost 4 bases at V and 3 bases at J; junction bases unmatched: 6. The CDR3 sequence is CASSQTTGYTEAFF. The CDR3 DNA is TGTGCCAGCAGCCAGACGACAGGGTACACTGAAGCTTTCTTT.

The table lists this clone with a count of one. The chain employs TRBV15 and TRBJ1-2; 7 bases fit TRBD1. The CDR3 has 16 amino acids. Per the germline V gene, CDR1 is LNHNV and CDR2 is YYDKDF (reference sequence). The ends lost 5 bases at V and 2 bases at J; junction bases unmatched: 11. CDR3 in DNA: TGTGCCACCAGCGCTGAAGGAAACAGGGGCAACTATGGCTACACCTTC. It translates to CATSAEGNRGNYGYTF.

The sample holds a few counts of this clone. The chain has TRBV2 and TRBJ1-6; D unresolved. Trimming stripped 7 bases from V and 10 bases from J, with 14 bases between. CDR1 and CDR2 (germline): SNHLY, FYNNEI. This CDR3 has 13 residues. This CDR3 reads CASIPTAPSPLHF. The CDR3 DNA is TGTGCCAGCATTCCCACTGCTCCCTCACCCCTCCACTTT.

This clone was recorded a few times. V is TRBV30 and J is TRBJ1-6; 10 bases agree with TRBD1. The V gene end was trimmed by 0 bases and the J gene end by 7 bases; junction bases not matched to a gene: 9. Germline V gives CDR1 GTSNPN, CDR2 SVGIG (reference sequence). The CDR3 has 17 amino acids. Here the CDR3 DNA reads TGTGCCTGGAGTGTGACAGGGGGCGCGGCTCCCAATTCACCCCTCCACTTT. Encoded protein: CAWSVTGGAAPNSPLHF.

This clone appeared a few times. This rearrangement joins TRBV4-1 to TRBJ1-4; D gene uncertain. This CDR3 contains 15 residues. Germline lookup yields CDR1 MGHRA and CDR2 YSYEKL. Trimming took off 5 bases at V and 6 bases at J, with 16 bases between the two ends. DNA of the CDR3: TGCGCCAGCAGCTACGTTAAAGGGAGCGATGAAAAACTGTTTTTT. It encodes CASSYVKGSDEKLFF.

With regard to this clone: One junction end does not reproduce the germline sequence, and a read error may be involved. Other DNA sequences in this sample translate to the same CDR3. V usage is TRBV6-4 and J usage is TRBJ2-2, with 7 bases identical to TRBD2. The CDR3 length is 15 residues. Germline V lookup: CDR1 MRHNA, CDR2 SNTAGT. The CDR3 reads CASSSSGYNTGELFF. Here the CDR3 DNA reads TGTGCCAGCAGTTCTAGCGGATACAACACCGGGGAGCTGTTCTTT.

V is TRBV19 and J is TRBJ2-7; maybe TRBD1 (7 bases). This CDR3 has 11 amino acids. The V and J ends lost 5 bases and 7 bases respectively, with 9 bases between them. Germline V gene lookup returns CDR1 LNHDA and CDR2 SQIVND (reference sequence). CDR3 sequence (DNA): TGTGCCAGTAGTCAGGGGGGTGAGCAGTACTTC. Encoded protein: CASSQGGEQYF.

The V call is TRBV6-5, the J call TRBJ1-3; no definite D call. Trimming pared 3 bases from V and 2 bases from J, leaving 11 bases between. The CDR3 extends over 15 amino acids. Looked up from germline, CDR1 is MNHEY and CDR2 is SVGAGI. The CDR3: CASSYHWEAGNTIYF. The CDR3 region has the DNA TGTGCCAGCAGTTATCACTGGGAGGCTGGAAACACCATATATTTT.